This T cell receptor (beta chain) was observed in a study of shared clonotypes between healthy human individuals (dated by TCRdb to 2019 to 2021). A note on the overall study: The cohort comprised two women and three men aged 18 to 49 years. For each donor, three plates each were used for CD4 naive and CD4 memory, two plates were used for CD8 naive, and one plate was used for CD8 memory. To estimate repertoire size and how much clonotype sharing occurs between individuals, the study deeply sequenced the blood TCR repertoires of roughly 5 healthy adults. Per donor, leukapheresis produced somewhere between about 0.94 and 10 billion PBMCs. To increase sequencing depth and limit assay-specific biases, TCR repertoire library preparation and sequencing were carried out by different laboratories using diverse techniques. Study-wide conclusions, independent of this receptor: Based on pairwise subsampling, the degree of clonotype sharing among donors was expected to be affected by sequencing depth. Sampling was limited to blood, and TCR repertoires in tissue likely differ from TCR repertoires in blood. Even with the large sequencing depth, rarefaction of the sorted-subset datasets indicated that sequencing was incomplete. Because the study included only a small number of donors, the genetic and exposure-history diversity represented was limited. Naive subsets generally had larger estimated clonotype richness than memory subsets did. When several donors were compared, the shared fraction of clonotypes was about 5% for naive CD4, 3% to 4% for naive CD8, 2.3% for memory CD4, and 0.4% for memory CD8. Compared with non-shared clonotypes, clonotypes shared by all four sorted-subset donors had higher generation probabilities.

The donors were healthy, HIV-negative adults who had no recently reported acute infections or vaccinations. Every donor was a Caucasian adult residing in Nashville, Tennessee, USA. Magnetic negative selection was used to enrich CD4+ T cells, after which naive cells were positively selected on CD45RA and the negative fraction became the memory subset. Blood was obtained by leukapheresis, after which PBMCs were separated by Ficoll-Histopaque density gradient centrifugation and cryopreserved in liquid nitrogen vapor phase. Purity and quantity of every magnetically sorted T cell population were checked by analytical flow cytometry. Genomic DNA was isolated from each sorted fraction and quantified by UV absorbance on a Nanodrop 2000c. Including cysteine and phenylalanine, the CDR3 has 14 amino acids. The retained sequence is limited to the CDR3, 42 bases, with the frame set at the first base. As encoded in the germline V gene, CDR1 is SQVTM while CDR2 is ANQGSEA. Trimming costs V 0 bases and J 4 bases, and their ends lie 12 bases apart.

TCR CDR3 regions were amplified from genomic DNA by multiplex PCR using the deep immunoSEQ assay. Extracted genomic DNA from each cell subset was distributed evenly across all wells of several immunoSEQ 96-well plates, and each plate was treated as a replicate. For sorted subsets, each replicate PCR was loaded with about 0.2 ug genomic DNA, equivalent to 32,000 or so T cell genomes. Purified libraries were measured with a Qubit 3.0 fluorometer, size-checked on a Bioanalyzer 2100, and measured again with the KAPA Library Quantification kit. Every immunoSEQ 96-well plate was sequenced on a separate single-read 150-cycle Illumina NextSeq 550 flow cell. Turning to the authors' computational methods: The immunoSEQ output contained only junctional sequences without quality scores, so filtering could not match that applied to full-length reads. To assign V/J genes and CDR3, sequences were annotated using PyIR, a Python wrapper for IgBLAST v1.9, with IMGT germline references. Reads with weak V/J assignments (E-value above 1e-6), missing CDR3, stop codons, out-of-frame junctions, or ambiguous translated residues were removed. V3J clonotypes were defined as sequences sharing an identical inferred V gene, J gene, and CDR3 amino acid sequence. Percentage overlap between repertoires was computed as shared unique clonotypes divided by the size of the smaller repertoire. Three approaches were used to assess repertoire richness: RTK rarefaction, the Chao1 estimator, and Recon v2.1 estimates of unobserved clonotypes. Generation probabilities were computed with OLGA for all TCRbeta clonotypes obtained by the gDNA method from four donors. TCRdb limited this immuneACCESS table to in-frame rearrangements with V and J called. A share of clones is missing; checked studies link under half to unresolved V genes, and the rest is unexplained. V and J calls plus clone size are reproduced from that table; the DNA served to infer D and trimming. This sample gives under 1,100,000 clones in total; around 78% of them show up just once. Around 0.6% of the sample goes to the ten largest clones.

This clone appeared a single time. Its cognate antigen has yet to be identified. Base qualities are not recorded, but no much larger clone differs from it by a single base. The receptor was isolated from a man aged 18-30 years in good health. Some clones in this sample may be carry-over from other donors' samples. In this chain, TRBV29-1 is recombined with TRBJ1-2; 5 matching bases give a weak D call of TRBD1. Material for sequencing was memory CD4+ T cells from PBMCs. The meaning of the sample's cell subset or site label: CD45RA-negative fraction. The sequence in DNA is TGCAGCGTTGAAGATCAGCGGCAGGGCTATGGCTACACCTTC. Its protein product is CSVEDQRQGYGYTF.